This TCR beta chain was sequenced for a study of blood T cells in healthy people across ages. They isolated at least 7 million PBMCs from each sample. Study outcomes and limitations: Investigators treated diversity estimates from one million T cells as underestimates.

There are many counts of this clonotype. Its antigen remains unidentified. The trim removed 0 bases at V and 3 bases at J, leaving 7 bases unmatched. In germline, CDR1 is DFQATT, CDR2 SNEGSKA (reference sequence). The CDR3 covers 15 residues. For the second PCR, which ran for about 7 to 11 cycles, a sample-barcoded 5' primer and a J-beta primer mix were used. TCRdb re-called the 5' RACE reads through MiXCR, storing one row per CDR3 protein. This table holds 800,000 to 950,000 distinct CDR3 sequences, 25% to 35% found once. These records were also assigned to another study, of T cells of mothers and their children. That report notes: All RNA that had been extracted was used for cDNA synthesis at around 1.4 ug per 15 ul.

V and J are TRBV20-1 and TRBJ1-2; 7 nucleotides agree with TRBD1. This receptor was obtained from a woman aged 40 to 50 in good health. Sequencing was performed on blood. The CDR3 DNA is TGCAGTGCTAGAGACAGGGGGTGGGTAGACTATGGCTACACCTTC. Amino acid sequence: CSARDRGWVDYGYTF.